This paragraph covers one T cell receptor (beta chain) sequence. TCRdb reprocessed the 5' RACE reads and reports one entry per CDR3 protein, with no DNA. The sample totals about 330,000 distinct CDR3 sequences; its top ten clones hold under 2.5%. This specimen comes from a study of monozygotic twins with inflammatory bowel disease. Per the germline V gene, CDR1 is SGHNT and CDR2 is YENEEA. CDR3 length equals 13 residues. The V and J genes are TRBV11-3 and TRBJ2-3; TCRdb lists TRBD1, though no DNA is available to test this call. The receptor was derived from a human donor with ulcerative colitis or Crohn's disease, or a healthy co-twin of an affected twin (not recorded which). The sequencing input was blood. CDR3 loop: CASSPRGIDTQYF.